This TCR beta chain emerged from a study of T-cell memory formation after mild COVID-19. It was 5'RACE with constant-segment primers that produced the TCR alpha and TCR beta cDNA libraries, which carried sample barcodes and UMIs. Using its own MiXCR run on the 5' RACE reads, TCRdb lists one record per CDR3 protein. This sample has 580,000 or so distinct CDR3 sequences, with approximately 15% found just once. V was pared by 5 bases and J by 8 bases, with 6 bases of the junction left unmatched. CDR1 is SGHRS, CDR2 YFSETQ, per germline. This CDR3 has 14 amino acids. A few counts support this clonotype. The antigen is undetermined. Study-wide results and limits: Memory cells collected pre-infection included some clones that later responded, suggesting cross-reactive memory joined. Nothing confirmed that second-wave clones peaking on day 37 were specific for SARS-CoV-2.

The TCR comes from an adult woman who had mild COVID-19 (a few samples of this study predate the infection). Cell type and time point are not known. The sequenced material came from PBMCs or a T cell subset sorted from them (not recorded which). V is TRBV5-1 and J is TRBJ2-1, with 11 positions matching TRBD2. CDR3 region: CASSPTSGSYEQFF. CDR3 DNA sequence: TGCGCCAGCAGTCCAACTAGCGGGAGCTATGAGCAGTTCTTC.